Sequencing of this TCR beta chain was carried out in a study of regulatory T cells in long-lasting Graves disease. Study-level points and caveats: The small sample size may have reduced accuracy.

This clonotype was counted ten times or more. As yet, its antigen is unknown. Described time point: newly diagnosed GD, antithyroid drugs for less than 3 months. RNA isolated from PBMCs was used to make the TCR library. Criteria from the American Thyroid Association guidelines were applied to diagnose Graves' disease. Arm-PCR of CDR3 regions with iRepertoire HTBI primers generated TCR beta libraries. TCRdb analysed the multiplex PCR reads with MiXCR anew, one entry per CDR3 protein. The sample has 440,000 or so distinct CDR3 sequences; approximately 15% are singletons. Per germline, CDR1 MDHEN and CDR2 SYDVKM. The CDR3 contains 16 residues. The germline V and J ends were trimmed by 5 bases and 2 bases, with 19 bases remaining between them. The same data also contributed to another study, on T cells in Graves' hyperthyroidism and ophthalmopathy. That report adds: The TCR CDR3 was amplified in a first-round RT-PCR using the HTBI primer set.

The clonotype originates from a woman aged 25 to 39 with Graves disease. Here the sequenced sample was peripheral blood mononuclear cells (PBMCs), taken at new diagnosis, from a patient treated with antithyroid drugs. This chain links TRBV28 with TRBJ2-7; the D gene is possibly TRBD2 (5 bases). CDR3 sequence reads: CASSEGLGIGAYEQYF. As DNA, the CDR3 is TGTGCCAGCAGTGAGGGTCTGGGGATTGGGGCCTACGAGCAGTACTTC.